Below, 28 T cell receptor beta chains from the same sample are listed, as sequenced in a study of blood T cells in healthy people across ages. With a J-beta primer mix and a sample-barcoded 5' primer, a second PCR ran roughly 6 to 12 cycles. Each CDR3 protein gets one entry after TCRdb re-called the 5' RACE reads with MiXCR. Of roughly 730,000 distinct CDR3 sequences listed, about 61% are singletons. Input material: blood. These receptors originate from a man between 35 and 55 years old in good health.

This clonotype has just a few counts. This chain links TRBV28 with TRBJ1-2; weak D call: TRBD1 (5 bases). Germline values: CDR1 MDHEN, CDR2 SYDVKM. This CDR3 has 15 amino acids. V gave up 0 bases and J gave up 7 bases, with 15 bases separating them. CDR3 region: CASSLWVDSLGGYTF. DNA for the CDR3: TGTGCCAGCAGTTTATGGGTCGACAGCCTCGGTGGCTACACCTTC.

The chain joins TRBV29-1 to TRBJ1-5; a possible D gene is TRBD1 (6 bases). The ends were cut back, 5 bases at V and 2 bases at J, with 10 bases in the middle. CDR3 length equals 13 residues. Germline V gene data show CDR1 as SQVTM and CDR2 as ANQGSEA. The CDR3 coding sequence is TGCAGCGTTCAGGGGTTTGGCAATCAGCCCCAGCATTTT. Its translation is CSVQGFGNQPQHF.

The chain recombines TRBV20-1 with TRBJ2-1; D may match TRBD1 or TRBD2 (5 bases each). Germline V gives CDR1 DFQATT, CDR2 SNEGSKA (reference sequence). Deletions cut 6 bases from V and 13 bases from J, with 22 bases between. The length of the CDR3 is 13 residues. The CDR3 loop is CSARIGDGAIQFF. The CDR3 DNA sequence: TGCAGTGCAAGAATTGGGGACGGGGCCATACAGTTCTTC.

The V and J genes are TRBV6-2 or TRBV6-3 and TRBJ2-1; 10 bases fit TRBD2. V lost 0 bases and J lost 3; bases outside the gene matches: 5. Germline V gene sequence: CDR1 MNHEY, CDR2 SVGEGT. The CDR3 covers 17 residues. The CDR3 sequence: CASSYSSASGGYNEQFF. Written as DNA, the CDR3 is TGTGCCAGCAGTTACTCGTCAGCTAGCGGGGGCTACAATGAGCAGTTCTTC.

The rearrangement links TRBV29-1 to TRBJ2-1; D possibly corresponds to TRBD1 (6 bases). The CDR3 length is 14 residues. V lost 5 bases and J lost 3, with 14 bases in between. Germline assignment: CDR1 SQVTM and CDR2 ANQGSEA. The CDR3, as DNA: TGCAGCGTTAATTTGGACAGAAACTACAATGAGCAGTTCTTC. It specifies CSVNLDRNYNEQFF.

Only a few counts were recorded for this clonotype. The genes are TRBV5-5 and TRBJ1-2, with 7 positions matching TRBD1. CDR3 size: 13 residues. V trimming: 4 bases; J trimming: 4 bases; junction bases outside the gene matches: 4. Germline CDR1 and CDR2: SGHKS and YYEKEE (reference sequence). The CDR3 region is CASSPTGRYGYTF. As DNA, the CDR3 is TGTGCCAGCAGCCCGACAGGGCGCTATGGCTACACCTTC.

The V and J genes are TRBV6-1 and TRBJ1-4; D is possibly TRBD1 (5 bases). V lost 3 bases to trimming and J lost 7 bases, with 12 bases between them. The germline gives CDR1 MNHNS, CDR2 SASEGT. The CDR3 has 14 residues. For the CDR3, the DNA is TGTGCCAGCAGTGAGGGGGGTCCGCTTGAAAAACTGTTTTTT. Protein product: CASSEGGPLEKLFF.

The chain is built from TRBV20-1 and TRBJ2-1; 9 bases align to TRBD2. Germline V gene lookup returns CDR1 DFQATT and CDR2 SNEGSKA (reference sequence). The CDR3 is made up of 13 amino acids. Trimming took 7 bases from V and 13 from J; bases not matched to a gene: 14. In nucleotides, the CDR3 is TGCAGTGTTAAGATAATGGGCGGGGGGGAACAGTTCTTC. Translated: CSVKIMGGGEQFF.

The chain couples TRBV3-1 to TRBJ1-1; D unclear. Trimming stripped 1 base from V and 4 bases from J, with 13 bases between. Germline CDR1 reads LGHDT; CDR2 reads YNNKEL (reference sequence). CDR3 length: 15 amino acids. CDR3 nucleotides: TGTGCCAGCAGCCAAGGACCCACAGCGGGCACTGAAGCTTTCTTT. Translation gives CASSQGPTAGTEAFF.

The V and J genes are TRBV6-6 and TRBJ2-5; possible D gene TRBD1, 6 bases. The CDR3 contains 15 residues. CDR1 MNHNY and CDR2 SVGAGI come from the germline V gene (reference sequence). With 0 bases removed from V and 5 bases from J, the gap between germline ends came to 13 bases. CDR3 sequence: CASSYSPNRVETQYF. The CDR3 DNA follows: TGTGCCAGCAGTTACTCCCCGAACAGGGTGGAGACCCAGTACTTC.

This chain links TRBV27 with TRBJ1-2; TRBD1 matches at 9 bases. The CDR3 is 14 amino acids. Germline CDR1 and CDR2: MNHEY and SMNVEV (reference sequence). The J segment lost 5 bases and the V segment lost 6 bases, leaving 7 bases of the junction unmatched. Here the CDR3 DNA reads TGTGCCAGCAGCAAACCGGGACAGGGTTATGGCTACACCTTC. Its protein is CASSKPGQGYGYTF.

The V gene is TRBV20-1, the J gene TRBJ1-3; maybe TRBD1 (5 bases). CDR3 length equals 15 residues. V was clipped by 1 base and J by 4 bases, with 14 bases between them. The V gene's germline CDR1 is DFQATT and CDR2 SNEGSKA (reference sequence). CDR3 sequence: CSARAPTGLGNTIYF. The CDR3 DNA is TGCAGTGCTAGAGCCCCCACAGGTCTCGGAAACACCATATATTTT.

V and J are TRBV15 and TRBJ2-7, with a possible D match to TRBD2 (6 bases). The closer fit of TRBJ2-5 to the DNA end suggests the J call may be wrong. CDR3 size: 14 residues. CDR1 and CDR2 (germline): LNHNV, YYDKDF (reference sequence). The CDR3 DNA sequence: TGTGCCACCAGCAGAGTCCCAGCGGGAGAGACCCAGTACTTC. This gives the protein CATSRVPAGETQYF.

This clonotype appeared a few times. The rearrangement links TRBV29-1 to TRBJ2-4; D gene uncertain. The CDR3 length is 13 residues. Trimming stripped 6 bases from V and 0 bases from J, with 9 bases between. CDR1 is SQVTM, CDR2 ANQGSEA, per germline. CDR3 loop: CSVRELAKNIQYF. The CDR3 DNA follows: TGCAGCGTCCGAGAACTAGCCAAAAACATTCAGTACTTC.

The CDR3 region is CASSQGVTRLVDYTF. CDR3 DNA sequence: TGCGCCAGCAGCCAAGGGGTGACGAGGCTTGTTGACTACACCTTC. This chain uses TRBV4-1 with TRBJ1-2; D unresolved. Trimming cost V 1 base and J 10 bases, with 19 bases left between them. The length of the CDR3 is 15 residues. In germline, CDR1 is MGHRA, CDR2 YSYEKL.

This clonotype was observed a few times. The CDR3 sequence: CSARDRDRVVYEQYF. CDR3 bases: TGCAGTGCTAGAGATCGGGACAGGGTCGTTTACGAGCAGTACTTC. J is TRBJ2-7 and V is TRBV20-1, with TRBD1 identical over 9 bases. The CDR3 has 15 residues. Germline CDR1 is DFQATT and CDR2 is SNEGSKA (reference sequence). Trimming took 0 bases from V and 4 from J; bases not matched to a gene: 7.

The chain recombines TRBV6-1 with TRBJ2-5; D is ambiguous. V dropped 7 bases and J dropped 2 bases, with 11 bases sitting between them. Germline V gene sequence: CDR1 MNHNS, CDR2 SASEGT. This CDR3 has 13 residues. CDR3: CASNPYLQETQYF. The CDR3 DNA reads TGTGCCAGCAACCCCTATCTACAAGAGACCCAGTACTTC.

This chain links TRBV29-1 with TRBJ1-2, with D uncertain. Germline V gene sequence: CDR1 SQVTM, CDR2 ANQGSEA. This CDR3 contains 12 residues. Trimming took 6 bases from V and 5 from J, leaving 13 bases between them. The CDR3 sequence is CSVPSPQYGYTF. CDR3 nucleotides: TGCAGCGTCCCCTCCCCCCAGTATGGCTACACCTTC.

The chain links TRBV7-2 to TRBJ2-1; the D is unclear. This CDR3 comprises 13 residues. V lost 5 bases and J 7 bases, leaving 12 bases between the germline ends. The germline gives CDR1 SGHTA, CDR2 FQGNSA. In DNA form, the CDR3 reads TGTGCCAGCAGCACCCGAATGGGGAATGAGCAGTTCTTC. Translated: CASSTRMGNEQFF.

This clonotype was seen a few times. The chain's CDR3 is CSLNPGRGSDEQFF. CDR3 DNA sequence: TGCAGCCTCAATCCTGGGAGGGGTAGCGATGAGCAGTTCTTC. The chain uses TRBV29-1 and TRBJ2-1, with 7 bases lining up with TRBD2. The J segment lost 8 bases and the V segment lost 8 bases, leaving 15 bases of the junction unmatched. Germline lookup yields CDR1 SQVTM and CDR2 ANQGSEA. This CDR3 is 14 amino acids long.

The DNA of the CDR3 is TGTGCCAGCAGCAGGGGGACCCCCGAGCAGTACTTC. As protein: CASSRGTPEQYF. The rearrangement joins TRBV28 to TRBJ2-7; TRBD1 aligns across 7 bases. J was trimmed by 6 bases and V by 6 bases; bases with no gene match: 5. This CDR3 is 12 amino acids long. CDR1 is MDHEN and CDR2 is SYDVKM in the germline V gene. The entire variable domain, with the rest obtained from reference TRBV28 and TRBJ2-7, is as follows: DVKVTQSSRYLVKRTGEKVFLECVQDMDHENMFWYRQDPGLGLRLIYFSYDVKMKEKGDIPEGYSVSREKKERFSLILESASTNQTSMYLCASSRGTPEQYFGPGTRLTVT.

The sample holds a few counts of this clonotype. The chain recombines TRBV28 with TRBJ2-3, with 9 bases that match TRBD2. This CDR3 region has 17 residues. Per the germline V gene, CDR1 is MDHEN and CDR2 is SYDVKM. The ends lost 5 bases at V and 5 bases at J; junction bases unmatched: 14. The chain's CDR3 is CASSPQGGRDLLDTQYF. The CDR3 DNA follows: TGTGCCAGCAGTCCCCAAGGCGGGAGGGACCTCTTAGATACGCAGTATTTT.

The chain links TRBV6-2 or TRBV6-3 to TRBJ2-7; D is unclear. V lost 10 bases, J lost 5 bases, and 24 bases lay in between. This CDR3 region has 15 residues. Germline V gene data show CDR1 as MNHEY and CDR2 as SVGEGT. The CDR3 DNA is TGTGCCACCCTCCTGGTTCCCGAAAGATTGGACGAGCAGTACTTC. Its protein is CATLLVPERLDEQYF.

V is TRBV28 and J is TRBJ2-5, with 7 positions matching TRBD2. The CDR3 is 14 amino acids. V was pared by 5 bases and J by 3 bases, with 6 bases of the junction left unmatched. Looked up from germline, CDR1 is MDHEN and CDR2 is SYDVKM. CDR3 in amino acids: CASSPPSGKETQYF. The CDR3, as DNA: TGTGCCAGCAGTCCTCCCAGCGGGAAAGAGACCCAGTACTTC.

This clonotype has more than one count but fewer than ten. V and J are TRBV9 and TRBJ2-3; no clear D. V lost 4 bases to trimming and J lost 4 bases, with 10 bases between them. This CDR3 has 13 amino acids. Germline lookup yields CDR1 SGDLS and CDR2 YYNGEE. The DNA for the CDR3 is TGTGCCAGCAGCATCCCATCGGCAGATACGCAGTATTTT. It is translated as CASSIPSADTQYF. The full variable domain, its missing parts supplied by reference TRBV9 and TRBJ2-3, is DSGVTQTPKHLITATGQRVTLRCSPRSGDLSVYWYQQSLDQGLQFLIQYYNGEERAKGNILERFSAQQFPDLHSELNLSSLELGDSALYFCASSIPSADTQYFGPGTRLTVL.

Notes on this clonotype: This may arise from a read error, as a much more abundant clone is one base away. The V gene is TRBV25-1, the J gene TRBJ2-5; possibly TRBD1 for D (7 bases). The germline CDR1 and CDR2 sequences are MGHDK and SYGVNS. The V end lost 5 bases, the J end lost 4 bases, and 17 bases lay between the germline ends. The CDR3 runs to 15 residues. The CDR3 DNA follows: TGTGCCAGCAGTTATCTTGGCAGGGGGGCAGAGACCCAGTACTTC. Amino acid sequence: CASSYLGRGAETQYF.

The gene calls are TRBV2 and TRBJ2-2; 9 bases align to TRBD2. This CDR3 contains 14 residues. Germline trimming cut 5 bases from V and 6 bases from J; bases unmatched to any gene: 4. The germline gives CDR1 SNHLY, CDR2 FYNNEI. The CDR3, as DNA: TGTGCCAGCAGTCGTAGCGGGAGAGCCGGGGAGCTGTTTTTT. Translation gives CASSRSGRAGELFF.

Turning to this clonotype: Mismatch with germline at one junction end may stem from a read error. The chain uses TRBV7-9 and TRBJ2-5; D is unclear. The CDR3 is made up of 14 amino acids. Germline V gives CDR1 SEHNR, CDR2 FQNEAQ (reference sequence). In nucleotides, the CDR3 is TGTGCCGGCAGCTCCCGGGCCATGCAAGAGACCCAGTACTTC. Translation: CAGSSRAMQETQYF.